These 17 T cell receptor beta chains were sequenced from one sample in a study of spatial heterogeneity in lung cancer. Using its own MiXCR run on the 5' RACE reads, TCRdb lists one record per CDR3 protein. The sample consists of 2,500 to 3,000 distinct CDR3 sequences, around 50% of them appearing once. Antigens of these TCRs are unknown. Time point indicated: sample taken at primary tumor resection. Regarding the study as a whole: Mutation counts in tumors were tracked by counts of expanded intratumoral alpha and beta TCRs.

The sample in question was lung tumor tissue, obtained at surgery. The source of these receptors is a male donor with early-stage non-small cell lung cancer.

Turning to this clonotype: This beta chain is an off-target read within a library intended for alpha chains, so its frequency means little. The chain's CDR3 is CATGRRVNTGELFF. The CDR3 DNA reads as TGTGCCACCGGACGTCGGGTTAACACCGGGGAGCTGTTTTTT. The chain has TRBV28 and TRBJ2-2; D ambiguous. The germline V and J ends were trimmed by 10 bases and 2 bases, with 14 bases remaining between them. Germline V gene data show CDR1 as MDHEN and CDR2 as SYDVKM. The CDR3 covers 14 residues.

By share, this clonotype ranks as medium-sized. This beta chain is an off-target read within a library intended for alpha chains, so its frequency means little. The V call is TRBV2, the J call TRBJ2-3, with a tentative D call TRBD1 (5 bases). CDR1 and CDR2 (germline): SNHLY, FYNNEI. CDR3 size: 15 residues. V lost 7 bases to trimming and J lost 0 bases, with 14 bases between them. The CDR3 nucleotides read TGTGCCAGCACCCATACCGGACAAAGCACAGATACGCAGTATTTT. Encoded protein: CASTHTGQSTDTQYF.

Ten or more counts support this clonotype. This beta chain represents an off-target read in a library built for alpha chains; its size is of limited meaning. The V and J genes are TRBV4-1 and TRBJ2-6; the D gene is possibly TRBD2 (7 bases). V was shortened by 5 bases and J by 0 bases, with 14 bases between the two germline ends. There are 17 residues in the CDR3. CDR1 is MGHRA, CDR2 YSYEKL, per germline. CDR3 in amino acids: CASSERGGDSGANVLTF. The DNA of the CDR3 is TGCGCCAGCAGCGAAAGGGGGGGCGACTCTGGGGCCAACGTCCTGACTTTC.

The table lists this clonotype with a count of one. This beta chain is a stray read from a library made for alpha chains; its abundance is not meaningful. As DNA, the CDR3 is TGTGCCAGCAGCTTAGGAGCCCCCACCGGGGAGCTGTTTTTT. This gives the protein CASSLGAPTGELFF. V usage is TRBV7-8 and J usage is TRBJ2-2; no clear D gene. V lost 1 base to trimming and J lost 4 bases, with 7 bases between them. Germline CDR1 and CDR2: SGHVS and FQNEAQ. This CDR3 contains 14 residues.

This clonotype turned up a few times. Little can be read into the size of this beta chain, an off-target read in a library designed for alpha chains. The chain combines TRBV11-2 with TRBJ2-7; 7 positions agree with TRBD1. Germline CDR1 and CDR2: SGHAT and FQNNGV. The CDR3 extends over 14 amino acids. Trimming removed 4 bases from V and 0 bases from J; junction bases left unmatched: 3. In DNA, the CDR3 is TGTGCCAGCAGCTCACAGGGGAGCTCCTACGAGCAGTACTTC. Protein sequence: CASSSQGSSYEQYF.

For this clonotype: Since it is a stray read in a library aimed at alpha chains, this beta chain has a size that is not meaningful. This chain links TRBV7-9 with TRBJ2-1, with TRBD2 identical over 8 bases. The CDR3 runs 19 residues. The germline V gene has CDR1 SEHNR and CDR2 FQNEAQ (reference sequence). Trimming cost V 5 bases and J 0 bases; bases outside gene matches: 15. CDR3 nucleotides: TGTGCCAGCAGCCCACAGAGGGCTAGCGGGTCCAGCTCCTACAATGAGCAGTTCTTC. Protein product: CASSPQRASGSSSYNEQFF. Using reference TRBV7-9 and TRBJ2-1 for the parts outside the CDR3, the full variable domain is DTGVSQNPRHKITKRGQNVTFRCDPISEHNRLYWYRQTLGQGPEFLTYFQNEAQLEKSRLLSDRFSAERPKGSFSTLEIQRTEQGDSAMYLCASSPQRASGSSSYNEQFFGPGTRLTVL.

A remark on this clonotype: Being off target in a library aimed at alpha chains, this beta chain has a size of little meaning. CDR3 sequence (DNA): TGTGCCAGCAGCTTCCGACTAGCCGGGGAGCTGTTTTTT. The encoded protein is CASSFRLAGELFF. J is TRBJ2-2 and V is TRBV7-9; TRBD2 is a possible D gene (6 bases). This CDR3 contains 13 residues. With 3 bases removed from V and 6 bases from J, the gap between germline ends came to 8 bases. Germline CDR1 SEHNR, CDR2 FQNEAQ (reference sequence).

This clonotype was seen a handful of times. This beta chain was picked up by a library intended for alpha chains and is off target, so its count carries little meaning. The chain couples TRBV6-2 or TRBV6-3 to TRBJ2-7; D is perhaps TRBD1 (6 bases). Trimming took 2 bases from V and 3 from J, leaving 11 bases between them. The CDR3 is made up of 14 amino acids. Germline loops: CDR1 MNHEY, CDR2 SVGEGT. The CDR3 loop reads CASSYVGRGYEQYF. For the CDR3, the DNA is TGTGCCAGCAGTTACGTCGGCAGGGGCTACGAGCAGTACTTC.

This clonotype is categorized as large. Found in a library prepared for alpha chains, this beta chain is an off-target read, and its abundance has little meaning. V gene TRBV7-9 combines with J gene TRBJ2-7; 12 bases align to TRBD2. J was trimmed by 4 bases and V by 2 bases; bases with no gene match: 3. CDR1 is SEHNR and CDR2 is FQNEAQ in the germline V gene (reference sequence). This CDR3 comprises 15 residues. The CDR3 nucleotides are TGTGCCAGCAGCTTACTGACTAGCGGGAGTTACGAGCAGTACTTC. It encodes CASSLLTSGSYEQYF. Full variable domain (missing parts from reference TRBV7-9 and TRBJ2-7): DTGVSQNPRHKITKRGQNVTFRCDPISEHNRLYWYRQTLGQGPEFLTYFQNEAQLEKSRLLSDRFSAERPKGSFSTLEIQRTEQGDSAMYLCASSLLTSGSYEQYFGPGTRLTVT.

In regard to this clonotype: Within a library made for alpha chains, this beta chain is off target, and its count is uninformative. V gene TRBV4-3 combines with J gene TRBJ1-1, with D maybe TRBD1 (5 bases). V lost 1 base to trimming and J lost 4 bases, with 19 bases between them. The CDR3 totals 17 residues. Per the germline V gene, CDR1 is LGHNA and CDR2 is YSLEER. The CDR3 loop is CASSQGDLTPRGTEAFF. In DNA form, the CDR3 reads TGCGCCAGCAGCCAAGGGGACCTGACCCCAAGGGGCACTGAAGCTTTCTTT.

Of note for this clonotype: This beta chain is an unintended read in a library built for alpha chains; its size means little. V is TRBV28 and J is TRBJ2-1; D possibly corresponds to TRBD2 (6 bases). The CDR3 consists of 15 residues. The germline V gene encodes CDR1 MDHEN and CDR2 SYDVKM. The V end was cut by 3 bases, the J end by 2 bases, with 11 bases between. The CDR3 region is CASSLETGAYNEQFF. The CDR3 DNA reads TGTGCCAGCAGTTTGGAGACGGGAGCCTACAATGAGCAGTTCTTC.

This clonotype showed up just a few times. This beta chain is an unintended read in a library built for alpha chains; its size means little. The chain has TRBV6-5 and TRBJ2-3, with 12 nucleotides matching TRBD2. V dropped 6 bases and J dropped 3; count of bases not matched to a gene: 4. CDR1 and CDR2 from the germline V gene are MNHEY and SVGAGI. This CDR3 has 15 amino acids. This chain's CDR3 is CASRSGLAGTDTQYF. CDR3 bases: TGTGCCAGCAGGTCCGGACTAGCGGGAACAGATACGCAGTATTTT.

Notes on this clonotype: The library was prepared for alpha chains; this beta chain is a stray read, so its frequency means little. The chain employs TRBV6-6 and TRBJ1-3; unclear D gene. The CDR3 has 17 amino acids. Germline V gene sequence: CDR1 MNHNY, CDR2 SVGAGI (reference sequence). V was cut by 2 bases and J by 0 bases, with 14 bases left in between. CDR3 nucleotides: TGTGCCAGCAGTTACGACGAGGACGTAACCTCTGGAAACACCATATATTTT. This encodes CASSYDEDVTSGNTIYF.

To note about this clonotype: A library prepared for alpha chains yielded this beta chain as an off-target read; its size is of little meaning. The chain joins TRBV14 to TRBJ2-5; D possibly corresponds to TRBD2 (5 bases). V lost 2 bases to trimming and J lost 4 bases, with 11 bases between them. Germline lookup yields CDR1 SGHDN and CDR2 FVKESK. This CDR3 is 14 amino acids long. The CDR3 sequence: CASSQMLASETQYF. In DNA form, the CDR3 reads TGTGCCAGCAGCCAAATGCTAGCCTCAGAGACCCAGTACTTC.

Regarding this clonotype: As an off-target read in a library built for alpha chains, this beta chain has a frequency of little significance. The genes are TRBV12-5 and TRBJ2-1; 8 nucleotides agree with TRBD1. After removal of 5 bases from V and 12 bases from J, the junction contained 3 bases not matched to a gene. The germline gives CDR1 LGHNT, CDR2 FRNRAP. The CDR3 runs to 11 residues. The CDR3 sequence: CASGVDRGQFF. The CDR3 nucleotides are TGTGCTAGTGGTGTTGACAGGGGGCAGTTCTTC.

For this clonotype: The library was designed around alpha chains, so this beta chain is a stray read whose abundance carries little weight. This chain joins TRBV6-5 and TRBJ1-6, with 9 bases that match TRBD1. The germline gives CDR1 MNHEY, CDR2 SVGAGI. Trimming removed 6 bases from V and 6 bases from J; junction bases left unmatched: 6. The CDR3 consists of 15 residues. The CDR3 bases are TGTGCCAGCAGGCCTAGGACAGGGGTTAATTCACCCCTCCACTTT. Amino acid sequence: CASRPRTGVNSPLHF.

Points on this clonotype: The library was built for alpha chains, so this beta chain is an off-target read and its size means little. This chain connects TRBV4-1 to TRBJ1-5; 10 bases map to TRBD1. CDR1 and CDR2 (germline): MGHRA, YSYEKL. The V gene end was trimmed by 3 bases and the J gene end by 5 bases; junction bases not matched to a gene: 7. The CDR3 runs to 16 residues. The CDR3 here is CASSHARDRGYQPQHF. The DNA of the CDR3 is TGCGCCAGCAGCCATGCGCGGGACAGGGGTTATCAGCCCCAGCATTTT.